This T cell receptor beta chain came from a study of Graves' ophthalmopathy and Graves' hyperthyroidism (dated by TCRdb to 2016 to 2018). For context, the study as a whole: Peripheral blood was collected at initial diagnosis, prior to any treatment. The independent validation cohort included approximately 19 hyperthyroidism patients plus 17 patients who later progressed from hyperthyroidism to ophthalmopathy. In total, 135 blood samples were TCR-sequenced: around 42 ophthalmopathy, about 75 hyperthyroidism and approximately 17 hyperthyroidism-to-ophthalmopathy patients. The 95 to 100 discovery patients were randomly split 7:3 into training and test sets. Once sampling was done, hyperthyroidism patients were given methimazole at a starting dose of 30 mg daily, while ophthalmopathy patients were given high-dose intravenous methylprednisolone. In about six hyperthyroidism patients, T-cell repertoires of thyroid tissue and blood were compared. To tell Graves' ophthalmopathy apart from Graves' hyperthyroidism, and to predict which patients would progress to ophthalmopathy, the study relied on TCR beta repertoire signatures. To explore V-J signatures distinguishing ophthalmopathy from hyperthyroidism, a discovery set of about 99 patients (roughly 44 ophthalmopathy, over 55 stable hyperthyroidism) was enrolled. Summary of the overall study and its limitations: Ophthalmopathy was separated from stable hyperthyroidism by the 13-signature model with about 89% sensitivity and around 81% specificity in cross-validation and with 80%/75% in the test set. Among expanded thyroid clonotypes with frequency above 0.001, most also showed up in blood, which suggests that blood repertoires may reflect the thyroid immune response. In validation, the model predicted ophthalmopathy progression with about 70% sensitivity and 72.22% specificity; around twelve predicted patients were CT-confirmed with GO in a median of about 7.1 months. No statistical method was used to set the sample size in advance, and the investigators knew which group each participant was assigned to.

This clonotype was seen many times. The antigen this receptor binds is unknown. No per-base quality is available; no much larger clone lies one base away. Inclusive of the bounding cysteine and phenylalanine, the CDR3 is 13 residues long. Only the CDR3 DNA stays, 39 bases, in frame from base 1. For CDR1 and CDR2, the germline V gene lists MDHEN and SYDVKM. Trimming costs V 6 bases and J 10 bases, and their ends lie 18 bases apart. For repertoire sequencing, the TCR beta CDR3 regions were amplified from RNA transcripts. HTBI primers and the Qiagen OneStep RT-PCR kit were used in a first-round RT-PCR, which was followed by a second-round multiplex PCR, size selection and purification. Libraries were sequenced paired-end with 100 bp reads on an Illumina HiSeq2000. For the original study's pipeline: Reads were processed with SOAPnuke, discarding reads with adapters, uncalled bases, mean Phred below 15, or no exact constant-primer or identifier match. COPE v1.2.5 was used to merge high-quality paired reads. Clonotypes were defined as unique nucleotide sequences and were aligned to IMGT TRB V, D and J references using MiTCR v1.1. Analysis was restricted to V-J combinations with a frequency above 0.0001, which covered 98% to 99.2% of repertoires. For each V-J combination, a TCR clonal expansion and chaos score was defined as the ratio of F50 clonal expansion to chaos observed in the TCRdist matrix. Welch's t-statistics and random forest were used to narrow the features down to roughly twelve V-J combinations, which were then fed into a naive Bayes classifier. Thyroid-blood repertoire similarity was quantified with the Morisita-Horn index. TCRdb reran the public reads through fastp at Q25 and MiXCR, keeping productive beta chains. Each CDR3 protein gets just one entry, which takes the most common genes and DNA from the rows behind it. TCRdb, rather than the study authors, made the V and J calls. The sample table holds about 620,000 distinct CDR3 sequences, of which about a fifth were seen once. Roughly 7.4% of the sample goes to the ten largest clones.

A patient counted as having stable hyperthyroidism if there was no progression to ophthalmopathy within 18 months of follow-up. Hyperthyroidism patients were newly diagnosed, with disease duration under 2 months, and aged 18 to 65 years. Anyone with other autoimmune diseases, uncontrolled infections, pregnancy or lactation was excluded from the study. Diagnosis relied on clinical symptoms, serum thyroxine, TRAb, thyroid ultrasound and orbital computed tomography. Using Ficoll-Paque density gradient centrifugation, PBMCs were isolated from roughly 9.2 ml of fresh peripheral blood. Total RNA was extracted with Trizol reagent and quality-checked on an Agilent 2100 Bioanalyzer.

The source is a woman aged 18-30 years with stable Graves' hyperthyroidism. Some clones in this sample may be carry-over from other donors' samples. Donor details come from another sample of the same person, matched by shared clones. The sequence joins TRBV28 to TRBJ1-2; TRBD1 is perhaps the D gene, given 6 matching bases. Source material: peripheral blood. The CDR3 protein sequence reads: CASSSYRDSSYTF. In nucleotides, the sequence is TGTGCCAGCAGCTCCTACAGGGACTCCTCCTACACCTTC.